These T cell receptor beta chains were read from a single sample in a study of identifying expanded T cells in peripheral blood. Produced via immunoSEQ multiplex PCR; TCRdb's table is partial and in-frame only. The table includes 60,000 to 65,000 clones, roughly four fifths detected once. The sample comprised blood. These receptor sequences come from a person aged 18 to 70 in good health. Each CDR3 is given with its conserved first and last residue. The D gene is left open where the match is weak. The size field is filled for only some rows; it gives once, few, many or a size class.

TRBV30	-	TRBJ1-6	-	CAWRGPAGHSPLHF	TGTGCCTGGAGGGGTCCAGCGGGTCATTCACCCCTCCACTTT
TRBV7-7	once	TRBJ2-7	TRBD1	CASSPGQGRQYF	TGTGCCAGCAGCCCAGGACAGGGTAGGCAGTACTTC
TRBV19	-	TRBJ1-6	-	CASSMALGYNSPLHF	TGTGCCAGTAGTATGGCGTTGGGCTATAATTCACCCCTCCACTTT
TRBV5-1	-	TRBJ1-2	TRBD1	CASSQGQGTNYGYTF	TGCGCCAGCAGCCAGGGACAGGGGACTAACTATGGCTACACCTTC
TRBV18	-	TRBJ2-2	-	CASSPLETGELFF	TGTGCCAGCTCACCATTGGAGACCGGGGAGCTGTTTTTT
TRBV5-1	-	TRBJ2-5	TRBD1	CASTGQGQETQYF	TGCGCCAGCACCGGACAGGGGCAAGAGACCCAGTACTTC
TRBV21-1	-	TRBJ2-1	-	CASSRSGVTSYNEQFF	TGTGCCAGCAGCCGATCAGGGGTTACTTCCTACAATGAGCAGTTCTTC
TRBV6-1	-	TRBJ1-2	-	CASSDLTGYGYTF	TGTGCCAGCAGTGACTTAACAGGATATGGCTACACCTTC
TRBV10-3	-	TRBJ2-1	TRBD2	CAISASGGRSYNEQFF	TGTGCCATCAGTGCTAGCGGGGGACGCTCCTACAATGAGCAGTTCTTC
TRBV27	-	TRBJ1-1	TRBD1	CASRPLDRGHTEAFF	TGTGCCAGCAGACCGCTCGACAGGGGGCACACTGAAGCTTTCTTT
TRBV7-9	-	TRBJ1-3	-	CASKEGSGNTIYF	TGTGCCAGCAAGGAGGGCTCTGGAAACACCATATATTTT
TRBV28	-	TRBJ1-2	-	CASRLDSVYGYTF	TGTGCCAGCAGATTAGACAGCGTCTATGGCTACACCTTC
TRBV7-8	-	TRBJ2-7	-	CASSLPRLGSYEQYF	TGTGCCAGCAGCCTACCTAGACTAGGGTCTTACGAGCAGTACTTC
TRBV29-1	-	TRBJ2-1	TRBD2	CSVLGGGDGQFF	TGCAGCGTCTTGGGGGGGGGAGATGGGCAGTTCTTC
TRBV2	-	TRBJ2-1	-	CATAATDKQFF	TGTGCCACCGCGGCAACTGATAAGCAGTTCTTC
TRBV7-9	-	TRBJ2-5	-	CASSSGQQETQYF	TGTGCCAGCAGCTCGGGACAACAAGAGACCCAGTACTTC
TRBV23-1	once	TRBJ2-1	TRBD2	CANPGLADHRSYNEQFF	TGCGCCAACCCGGGACTAGCGGATCATAGGTCCTACAATGAGCAGTTCTTC
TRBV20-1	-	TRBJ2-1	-	CSARLRESTFF	TGCAGTGCTAGGCTCCGGGAGTCGACGTTCTTC
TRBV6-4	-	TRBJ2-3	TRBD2	CASSDSAGGLSTDTQYF	TGTGCCAGCAGTGACTCGGCGGGGGGCCTCTCAACAGATACGCAGTATTTT
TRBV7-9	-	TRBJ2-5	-	CASSEQVKQYF	TGTGCCAGCAGCGAACAGGTCAAGCAGTACTTC
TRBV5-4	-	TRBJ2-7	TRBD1	CASSLTGGDEQYF	TGTGCCAGCAGCTTGACAGGGGGCGACGAGCAGTACTTC
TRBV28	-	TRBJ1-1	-	CASSGPDWNTEAFF	TGTGCCAGCAGTGGGCCCGACTGGAACACTGAAGCTTTCTTT